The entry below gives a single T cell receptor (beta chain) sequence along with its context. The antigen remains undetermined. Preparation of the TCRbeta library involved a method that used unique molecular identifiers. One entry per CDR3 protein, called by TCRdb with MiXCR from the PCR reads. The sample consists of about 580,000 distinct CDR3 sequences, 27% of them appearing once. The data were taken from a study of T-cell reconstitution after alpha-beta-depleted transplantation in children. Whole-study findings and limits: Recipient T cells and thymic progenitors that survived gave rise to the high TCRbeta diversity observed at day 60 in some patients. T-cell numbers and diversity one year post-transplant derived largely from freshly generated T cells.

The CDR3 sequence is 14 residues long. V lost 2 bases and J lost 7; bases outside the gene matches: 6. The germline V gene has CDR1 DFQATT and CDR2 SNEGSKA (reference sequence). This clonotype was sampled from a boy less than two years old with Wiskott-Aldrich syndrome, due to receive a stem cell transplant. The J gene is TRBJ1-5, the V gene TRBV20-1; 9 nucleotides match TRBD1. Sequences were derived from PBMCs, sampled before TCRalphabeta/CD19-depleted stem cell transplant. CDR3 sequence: CSARRTGVGQPQHF. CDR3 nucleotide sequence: TGCAGTGCTAGAAGGACAGGGGTGGGGCAGCCCCAGCATTTT.